A selection of T cell receptor beta chains follows, all from one sample in a study of CD8 T cells in ankylosing spondylitis. MiXCR, applied by TCRdb to the 5' RACE reads, yields one record per CDR3 protein. The repertoire holds some 800,000 distinct CDR3 sequences, with around 11% as singletons. Specimen: blood, either unsorted or a sorted T cell fraction (not recorded which). The source of these receptors is a male donor with ankylosing spondylitis. CDR3s include the opening cysteine and the closing phenylalanine or tryptophan. The D gene is left open where the match is weak. Some rows have no size entry. The others give once, few or many, or a class for an expanded clone.

V: TRBV29-1
size: few
D: NA
J: TRBJ1-2
DNA: TGCAGCGTTGGCCATCTGGGGGATGGTGGCTACACCTTC
CDR3: CSVGHLGDGGYTF

V: TRBV6-1
size: many
D: TRBD1
J: TRBJ2-7
DNA: TGTGCCAGCAGACGGGACAGGGACCCTTACGAGCAGTACTTC
CDR3: CASRRDRDPYEQYF

V: TRBV30
size: NA
D: NA
J: TRBJ2-1
DNA: TGTGCCTGGGCTAAAGTCGATGAGCAGTTCTTC
CDR3: CAWAKVDEQFF

V: TRBV6-5
size: few
D: TRBD2
J: TRBJ2-1
DNA: TGTGCCAGCAGTTACTCGACTAGCGGGAGTATCCACAATGAGCAGTTCTTC
CDR3: CASSYSTSGSIHNEQFF

V: TRBV7-2
size: many
D: TRBD1
J: TRBJ2-7
DNA: TGTGCCAGCAGCTTAGGAGGGACAGGGTATTACGAGCAGTACTTC
CDR3: CASSLGGTGYYEQYF

V: TRBV5-1
size: NA
D: NA
J: TRBJ1-1
DNA: TGCGCCAGCAGGGGCCGGGACCGCCTGCTGAACACTGAAGCTTTCTTT
CDR3: CASRGRDRLLNTEAFF

V: TRBV7-9
size: many
D: NA
J: TRBJ2-1
DNA: TGTGCCAGCAGCTTAGCCGGTGACGGGGCCCATGAGCAGTTCTTC
CDR3: CASSLAGDGAHEQFF

V: TRBV29-1
size: NA
D: NA
J: TRBJ1-5
DNA: TGCAGCGTTATTGTACAGTTCAATCAGCCCCAGCATTTT
CDR3: CSVIVQFNQPQHF

V: TRBV7-9
size: many
D: TRBD2
J: TRBJ2-1
DNA: TGTGCCAGCAGCCCCCAGCGGGAGTCGGCTTGGGAGCAGTTCTTC
CDR3: CASSPQRESAWEQFF

V: TRBV6-2/TRBV6-3
size: NA
D: NA
J: TRBJ2-5
DNA: TGTGCCAGCAGTTACTCCGGTTTCCAGTACTTC
CDR3: CASSYSGFQYF

V: TRBV4-2
size: NA
D: NA
J: TRBJ1-2
DNA: TGTGCCAGCAGCCAAAGGGTTGGGACCAACTATGGCTACACCTTC
CDR3: CASSQRVGTNYGYTF

V: TRBV10-3
size: NA
D: TRBD1
J: TRBJ1-5
DNA: TGTGCCACCAGGACAGGGATCGATCAGCCCCAGCATTTT
CDR3: CATRTGIDQPQHF

V: TRBV27
size: many
D: NA
J: TRBJ2-7
DNA: TGTGCCAGCAGTTTTCGGAACTACGAGCAGTACTTC
CDR3: CASSFRNYEQYF

V: TRBV20-1
size: few
D: NA
J: TRBJ2-3
DNA: TGCAGTGCTAGGGGGCTGTTCACAGATACGCAGTATTTT
CDR3: CSARGLFTDTQYF

V: TRBV29-1
size: NA
D: TRBD2
J: TRBJ2-1
DNA: TGCAGCGTTGAAGATGATAGAATAGCGGGGGCCGCACGGGGGCAGTTCTTC
CDR3: CSVEDDRIAGAARGQFF

V: TRBV20-1
size: NA
D: NA
J: TRBJ1-4
DNA: TGCAGTGCTGGGGGCTATGCTAATGAAAAACTGTTTTTT
CDR3: CSAGGYANEKLFF

V: TRBV6-1
size: NA
D: TRBD2
J: TRBJ2-1
DNA: TGTGCCAGCTTACCCGGCGGACTAGCGGGAAAGGATGAGCAGTTCTTC
CDR3: CASLPGGLAGKDEQFF

V: TRBV20-1
size: many
D: NA
J: TRBJ2-5
DNA: TGCAGTGCTAGAGGTGCCAACCAAGAGACCCAGTACTTC
CDR3: CSARGANQETQYF

V: TRBV6-5
size: many
D: NA
J: TRBJ2-3
DNA: TGTGCCAGCAGTTACGTGGGACTTAGCGTCTCAGATACGCAGTATTTT
CDR3: CASSYVGLSVSDTQYF

V: TRBV7-2
size: few
D: NA
J: TRBJ1-2
DNA: TGTGCCAGCAGCTTAATAAACGAGGGGATAAATGGCTACACCTTC
CDR3: CASSLINEGINGYTF

V: TRBV7-2
size: many
D: NA
J: TRBJ2-1
DNA: TGTGCCAGCAGCTTGGGCGGGGTTACCTACAATGAGCAGTTCTTC
CDR3: CASSLGGVTYNEQFF

V: TRBV6-1
size: NA
D: NA
J: TRBJ2-6
DNA: TGTGCCAGCACCCCGTCGGGGGCCAACGTCCTGACTTTC
CDR3: CASTPSGANVLTF

V: TRBV7-2
size: NA
D: NA
J: TRBJ2-1
DNA: TGTGCCAGCAGCTTCCGGGTGGGCAATGAGCAGTTCTTC
CDR3: CASSFRVGNEQFF

V: TRBV11-3
size: NA
D: TRBD1
J: TRBJ2-5
DNA: TGTGCCAGCAGCTGGGGGACAGAACCTCAAGAGACCCAGTACTTC
CDR3: CASSWGTEPQETQYF

V: TRBV20-1
size: many
D: TRBD1
J: TRBJ1-2
DNA: TGCAGGGCCGGGACAGGGGGACATGGCTACACCTTC
CDR3: CRAGTGGHGYTF